The clone carrying this T cell receptor beta chain showed up just a few times. Its antigen is still unknown. Individually, cDNA molecules had unique molecular identifiers attached to them. Each CDR3 protein gets one entry after TCRdb re-called the 5' RACE reads with MiXCR. The data hold about 68,000 distinct CDR3 sequences, with 9.5% to 13% observed a single time. The data stem from a study of early T cells in non-severe SARS-CoV-2 infection. Background on the study: Chains were unpaired, as sequencing was done on bulk RNA from unsorted whole blood. General observations from the study: The study's VDJdb matching favored anti-spike CD8 responses and missed private and CD4 specificities.

In germline, CDR1 is MNHNY, CDR2 SVGAGI (reference sequence). V gave up 6 bases and J gave up 4 bases; unmatched junction bases: 4. This CDR3 is 13 amino acids long. The rearrangement uses TRBV6-6 and TRBJ2-5, with 8 nucleotides matching TRBD1. The source is an adult who was a healthcare worker with PCR-confirmed SARS-CoV-2 infection or an uninfected control (not recorded which). Input material: whole blood. CDR3 coding DNA: TGTGCCAGCAGACAGGGGGTTCGAGAGACCCAGTACTTC. This sequence encodes CASRQGVRETQYF.